This TCR beta chain was profiled in a study of blood T cell repertoires in COVID-19. For the study at large: The study drew acute and convalescent COVID-19 samples from the United States, Italy and Spain. Nucleic acid was either cDNA or gDNA, and it came from T cells, B-cell-depleted T cells, or PBMCs.

Germline V gene sequence: CDR1 SGHNT, CDR2 YYREEE (reference sequence). The V and J ends lost 1 base and 5 bases, in that order; junction bases with no gene match: 7. The CDR3 covers 15 residues. In the original processing: Amplification from reference gene primers served as the basis for estimated nucleated cell counts. Data came from immunoSEQ multiplex PCR; TCRdb stores just in-frame clones and leaves some out. Clone size and the V and J calls come from that table; the DNA yielded D and trimming. Of fewer than 300,000 clones in the sample, roughly 84% were seen once. This TCR came from a woman aged 18-29 years with acute or convalescent COVID-19. This sequence joins TRBV5-4 and TRBJ2-7, with 9 bases aligning to TRBD2. What was sequenced was peripheral blood. The CDR3 is CASSLRLAGYDEQYF. The CDR3 region has the DNA TGTGCCAGCAGCTTGAGGCTAGCGGGATATGACGAGCAGTACTTC.